This T cell receptor beta chain was identified during a study of T cells in Graves' hyperthyroidism and ophthalmopathy. The CDR3 is 16 amino acids. V lost 3 bases to trimming and J lost 4 bases; unmatched junction nucleotides: 9. In germline, CDR1 is SGHAT, CDR2 FQNNGV. At least ten counts were recorded for this clonotype. It was RNA transcripts that yielded the amplified TCR beta CDR3 regions. The TCR CDR3 first-round RT-PCR relied on the HTBI primer set. TCRdb recomputed calls from the multiplex PCR reads with MiXCR, one row per CDR3 protein. The table records under 300,000 distinct CDR3 sequences, roughly 15% of them present only once. The blood sample was taken at first hyperthyroidism diagnosis, before any ophthalmopathy symptoms.

The receptor was derived from a woman between 50 and 59 years old with Graves' hyperthyroidism that later progressed to Graves' ophthalmopathy. The chain carries TRBV11-2 and TRBJ1-2; TRBD1 matches 9 bases. Sequenced material: blood. Written as DNA, the CDR3 is TGTGCCAGCAGCTTTCCCCGGGACAGGGCTTTCTATGGCTACACCTTC. Translating it yields CASSFPRDRAFYGYTF.